This TCR beta chain was retrieved from a study of T cell changes during pregnancy in multiple sclerosis. V was trimmed by 2 bases and J by 1 base, leaving 8 bases between them. The CDR3 extends over 14 amino acids. Germline values: CDR1 MDHEN, CDR2 SYDVKM. Sequencing used immunoSEQ multiplex PCR; TCRdb keeps in-frame clones, though not all of them. The data show about 40,000 clones, with 93% seen just once and 0.41% held by the top ten. This sequence originates from a female donor with multiple sclerosis, enrolled in a pregnancy study. This chain joins TRBV28 and TRBJ1-1; perhaps TRBD1 as D (5 bases). The starting material was CD4+ T cells from peripheral blood mononuclear cells, obtained in the first trimester of pregnancy. The CDR3 DNA sequence: TGTGCCAGCAGTTTAAGGCAGGGGAACACTGAAGCTTTCTTT. Translated, it gives CASSLRQGNTEAFF.